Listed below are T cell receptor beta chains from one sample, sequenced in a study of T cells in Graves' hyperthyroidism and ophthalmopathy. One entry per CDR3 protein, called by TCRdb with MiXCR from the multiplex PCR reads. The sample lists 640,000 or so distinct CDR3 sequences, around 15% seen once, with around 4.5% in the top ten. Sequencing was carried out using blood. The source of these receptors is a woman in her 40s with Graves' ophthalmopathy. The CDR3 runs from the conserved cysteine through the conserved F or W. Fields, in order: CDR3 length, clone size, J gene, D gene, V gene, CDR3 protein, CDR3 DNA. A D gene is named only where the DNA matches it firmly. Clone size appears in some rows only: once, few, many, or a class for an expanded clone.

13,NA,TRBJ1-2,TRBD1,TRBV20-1,CSASPDRAHGYTF,TGCAGTGCTAGTCCCGACAGGGCCCATGGCTACACCTTC
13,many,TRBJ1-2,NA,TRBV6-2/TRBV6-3,CASSSGQEYGYTF,TGTGCCAGCAGTTCGGGCCAAGAGTATGGCTACACCTTC
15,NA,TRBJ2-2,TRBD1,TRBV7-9,CASSPLTGASGELFF,TGTGCCAGCAGTCCCCTGACAGGGGCCAGCGGGGAGCTGTTTTTT
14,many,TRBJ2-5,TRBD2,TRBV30,CAWRNSGLQETQYF,TGTGCCTGGAGGAATAGCGGGCTCCAAGAGACCCAGTACTTC
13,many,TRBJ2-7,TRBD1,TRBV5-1,CASSGDRGDEQYF,TGCGCCAGCAGCGGGGACAGGGGAGACGAGCAGTACTTC
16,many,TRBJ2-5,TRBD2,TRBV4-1,CASSHLELGREETQYF,TGCGCCAGCAGCCACCTAGAACTAGGGAGGGAAGAGACCCAGTACTTC
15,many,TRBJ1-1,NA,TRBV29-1,CSAYRDSRVNTEAFF,TGCAGCGCGTATCGGGACTCGCGGGTAAACACTGAAGCTTTCTTT
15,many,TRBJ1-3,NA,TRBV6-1,CASSDPSISGNTIYF,TGTGCCAGCAGTGATCCCAGTATCTCTGGAAACACCATATATTTT
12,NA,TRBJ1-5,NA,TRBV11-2,CASSLDLGPQHF,TGTGCCAGCAGCTTAGATCTGGGGCCCCAGCATTTT
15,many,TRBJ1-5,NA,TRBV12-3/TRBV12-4,CASSSRDGRNQPQHF,TGTGCCAGCAGTTCCCGGGACGGCCGGAATCAGCCCCAGCATTTT
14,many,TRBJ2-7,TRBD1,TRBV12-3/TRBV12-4,CASSPGTGRYEQYF,TGTGCCAGCAGTCCCGGGACAGGGAGGTACGAGCAGTACTTC
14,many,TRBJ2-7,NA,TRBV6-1,CASSPRDVSYEQYF,TGTGCCAGCAGCCCCCGGGACGTCAGCTACGAGCAGTACTTC
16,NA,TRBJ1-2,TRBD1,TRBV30,CAWSVRDRDSKYGYTF,TGTGCCTGGAGTGTACGAGACAGGGATTCTAAGTATGGCTACACCTTC
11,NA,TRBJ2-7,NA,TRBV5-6,CASSSYSEQYF,TGTGCCAGCAGCTCGTACTCCGAGCAGTACTTC
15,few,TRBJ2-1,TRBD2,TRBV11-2,CASRAPGLADNEQFF,TGTGCCAGCAGGGCTCCGGGACTAGCGGATAATGAGCAGTTCTTC
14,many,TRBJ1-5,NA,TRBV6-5,CASSYGQGGQPQHF,TGTGCCAGCAGTTACGGGCAGGGCGGACAGCCCCAGCATTTT
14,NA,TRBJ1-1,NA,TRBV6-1,CASLATQGYTEAFF,TGTGCCAGCTTGGCCACACAGGGATACACTGAAGCTTTCTTT
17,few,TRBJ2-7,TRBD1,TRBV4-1,CASSQDFWTGRTFEQYF,TGCGCCAGCAGCCAAGATTTTTGGACAGGGCGGACTTTCGAGCAGTACTTC
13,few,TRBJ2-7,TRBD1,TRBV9,CASSARDRELLYF,TGTGCCAGCAGCGCCCGGGACAGGGAATTATTGTACTTC
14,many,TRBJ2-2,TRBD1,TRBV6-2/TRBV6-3,CASRDSANTGELFF,TGTGCCAGCCGGGACAGCGCCAACACCGGGGAGCTGTTTTTT
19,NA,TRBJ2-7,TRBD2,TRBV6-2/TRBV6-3,CASSYASRLAGGPSYEQYF,TGTGCCAGCAGTTACGCCTCAAGACTAGCGGGAGGGCCCTCCTACGAGCAGTACTTC
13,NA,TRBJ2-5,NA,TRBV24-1,CATSSGHGRTQYF,TGTGCCACCAGTTCTGGGCACGGTAGGACCCAGTACTTC
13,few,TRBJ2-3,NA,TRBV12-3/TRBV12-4,CASSFGIADTQYF,TGTGCCAGCAGTTTTGGTATCGCAGATACGCAGTATTTT
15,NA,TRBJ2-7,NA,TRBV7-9,CASSLVGTANYEQYF,TGTGCCAGCAGCTTAGTCGGGACGGCGAACTACGAGCAGTACTTC
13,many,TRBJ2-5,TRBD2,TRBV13,CASSTGGRETQYF,TGTGCCAGCAGTACCGGGGGGAGAGAGACCCAGTACTTC
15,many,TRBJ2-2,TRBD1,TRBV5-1,CASSRTGGNTGELFF,TGCGCCAGCAGTAGGACAGGGGGCAACACCGGGGAGCTGTTTTTT
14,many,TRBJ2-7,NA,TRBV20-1,CSARSIVLSYEQYF,TGCAGTGCTAGAAGCATAGTACTGTCGTACGAGCAGTACTTC
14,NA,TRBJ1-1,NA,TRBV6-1,CASKLSGSRTEAFF,TGTGCCAGCAAGCTATCGGGGTCGAGGACTGAAGCTTTCTTT
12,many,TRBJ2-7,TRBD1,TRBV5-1,CASYDRGREQYF,TGCGCCAGCTATGACAGGGGCCGAGAGCAGTACTTC
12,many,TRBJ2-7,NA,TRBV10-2,CASRKGAYEQYF,TGCGCCAGCAGGAAAGGGGCTTACGAGCAGTACTTC
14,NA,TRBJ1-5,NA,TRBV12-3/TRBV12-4,CASRPPGPNQPQHF,TGTGCCAGCAGGCCGCCAGGACCAAATCAGCCCCAGCATTTT
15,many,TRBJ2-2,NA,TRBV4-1,CASSQVQGLNGELFF,TGCGCCAGCAGCCAAGTGCAGGGGCTAAACGGGGAGCTGTTTTTT